The sequence of this TCR beta chain was determined in a study of Ad26.COV2.S vaccination and SARS-CoV-2 variants. The treatment here: around 19 received Ad26.COV2.S at low or high dose, single or two shots; 5 received placebo; per-sample allocation not given. Samples came from day 63 after the first vaccine or placebo injection. The V end was cut by 0 bases, the J end by 13 bases, with 10 bases between. Germline assignment: CDR1 LGHDT and CDR2 YNNKEL (reference sequence). The CDR3 covers 13 residues. Sequencing used immunoSEQ multiplex PCR; TCRdb keeps in-frame clones, though not all of them. Among around 300,000 clones listed, approximately 90% were seen once.

The J gene is TRBJ1-6, the V gene TRBV3-1 (or the pseudogene TRBV3-2); D is unclear. This receptor was taken from a person aged 18-60 years who received the Ad26.COV2.S COVID-19 vaccine or a placebo. This sample comprised peripheral blood, obtained in a trial of Ad26.COV2.S vaccine versus placebo. CDR3 nucleotides: TGTGCCAGCAGCCAAGAAGGTGGCTCCCCCCTCCACTTT. It translates to CASSQEGGSPLHF.